This T cell receptor beta chain is from a study of blood T cell repertoires in COVID-19. Across the study: From the United States, Italy and Spain came samples of acute and convalescent COVID-19.

In the authors' workflow: Amplification with reference gene primers provided the estimates of nucleated cell counts. TCRdb keeps only in-frame clones here, not all; method: immunoSEQ multiplex PCR. V and J calls plus clone size are reproduced from that table; the DNA served to infer D and trimming. The sample shows under 300,000 clones, 90% of them seen only once. CDR1 and CDR2 from the germline V gene are SGHTS and YDEGEE. This CDR3 comprises 17 residues. V shed 2 bases and J 5 bases; nucleotides not matched to a gene: 6. The chain has TRBV5-8 and TRBJ2-1; 14 nucleotides align to TRBD2. The sequenced sample consisted of peripheral blood. The receptor was isolated from a woman aged 55-69 years with COVID-19, enrolled during active disease. For the CDR3, the DNA is TGTGCCAGCAGCTTAATGCTGACTAGCGGGGGGGACAATGAGCAGTTCTTC. Its protein product is CASSLMLTSGGDNEQFF.